The 24 T cell receptor beta chains below were found in one sample sequenced in a study of T cell clonality in common variable immunodeficiency. Their cognate antigens are unknown. Findings and limits, study-wide: Reportedly, TCR beta sequences from common variable immunodeficiency showed fewer deletions and N-nucleotide insertions.

The method was immunoSEQ multiplex PCR; TCRdb's version includes in-frame clones alone and lacks a portion of them. The sample has 20,000 or so clones, none seen only once. The specimen was peripheral blood mononuclear cells. The source of these receptors is a human donor with common variable immunodeficiency.

This clone has just a few counts. The sequenced fragment ends 3 residues before the CDR3 boundary, so the rest is inferred from the germline J gene. The rearrangement uses TRBV5-1 and TRBJ2-5; weak D call: TRBD1 (6 bases). V lost 0 bases to trimming and J lost 5 bases, with 14 bases between them. There are 15 residues in the CDR3. Germline V CDR1 and CDR2: SGHRS, YFSETQ. The DNA read from the CDR3 is TGCGCCAGCAGCTTGGTGGGGGCGGTAAGGGAGACC. Amino acid sequence: CASSLVGAVRET. The complete CDR3 reads CASSLVGAVRETQYF.

This clone has at least ten counts. The sequence runs out 3 residues before the end of the CDR3; the remainder is reconstructed from the germline J gene. This rearrangement joins TRBV6-4 to TRBJ2-1, with TRBD2 as a possible D gene (7 bases). Germline V gene data show CDR1 as MRHNA and CDR2 as SNTAGT. There are 14 residues in the CDR3. The V end lost 1 base, the J end lost 7 bases, and 11 bases lay between the germline ends. This chain's CDR3 is CASSDLGGVNEQFF. The CDR3 DNA, read in part, is TGTGCCAGCAGTGACTTAGGGGGGGTTAATGAG.

This clone was found a few times. Sequencing ends 3 residues short of the CDR3 end; the germline J gene provides the rest. The chain is built from TRBV7-2 and TRBJ1-1; the D is unclear. Germline loops: CDR1 SGHTA, CDR2 FQGNSA. The CDR3 runs to 13 residues. V gave up 5 bases and J gave up 1 base, with 8 bases separating them. The CDR3 sequence is CASSREANTEAFF. The CDR3 bases that were read are TGTGCCAGCAGCCGAGAAGCGAACACTGAA.

This clone was counted many times. The read stops 3 residues short of the end of the CDR3; the missing end is completed from the germline J gene. The V gene is TRBV18, the J gene TRBJ1-2; 9 nucleotides match TRBD1. CDR3 size: 17 residues. The germline V gene encodes CDR1 KGHSH and CDR2 LQKENI. Unmatched junction bases numbered 9, after V lost 1 base and J lost 3 bases. Partial CDR3 DNA: TGTGCCAGCTCACCACTTAAAACAGGGGGCGGCGACTATGGC. Amino acids: CASSPLKTGGGDYG. The full CDR3 reads CASSPLKTGGGDYGYTF.

This clone was observed at least ten times. The DNA ends 3 residues before the CDR3 does, and the rest of the CDR3 is filled in from the germline J gene. The V and J genes are TRBV19 and TRBJ2-5; weak D call: TRBD1 (6 bases). Trimming stripped 6 bases from V and 2 bases from J, with 13 bases between. The germline V gene encodes CDR1 LNHDA and CDR2 SQIVND (reference sequence). The CDR3 has 14 amino acids. The sequenced CDR3 bases are TGTGCCAGTAGGCGAACAGGGCTTCAAGAGACC. This sequence encodes CASRRTGLQET. The CDR3 in full is CASRRTGLQETQYF.

This clone has ten or more counts. From the germline J gene comes the end of the CDR3, since the read stops 3 residues before it. The rearrangement links TRBV18 to TRBJ1-4; unclear D gene. V lost 3 bases, J lost 5 bases, and 4 bases lay in between. CDR1 and CDR2 from the germline V gene are KGHSH and LQKENI. This CDR3 has 12 residues. This CDR3 reads CASSPANEKLFF. CDR3 DNA (partial): TGTGCCAGCTCACCGGCAAATGAAAAA.

In this sample, this clone turned up many times. The read falls 3 residues short of the CDR3 end, and the missing part is taken from the germline J gene. The chain couples TRBV5-4 to TRBJ2-7, with a weak D call TRBD2 (6 bases). Per germline, CDR1 SGHNT and CDR2 YYREEE (reference sequence). Trimming left V 5 bases short and J 2 bases short, with 20 bases between. The CDR3 spans 16 residues. The sequenced part of the CDR3 DNA is TGTGCCAGCAGTGGGGCTAGCGAGAATTCTGCCTACGAG. This codes for CASSGASENSAYE. The whole CDR3 sequence is CASSGASENSAYEQYF.

This clone was counted only a few times. The missing CDR3 end, 3 residues past where the read stops, is filled in from the germline J gene. J is TRBJ2-7 and V is TRBV7-9; 10 nucleotides match TRBD2. The CDR3 totals 14 residues. The germline V gene encodes CDR1 SEHNR and CDR2 FQNEAQ (reference sequence). V shed 0 bases, J shed 5 bases, and the junction held 1 base outside the gene matches. The CDR3 DNA, read in part, is TGTGCCAGCAGCTTAGCCCTAGCGGGGGACGAG. It translates to CASSLALAGDE. The whole CDR3 is CASSLALAGDEQYF.

The sample holds many counts of this clone. The CDR3 extends 3 residues past the end of the read, so its final part is completed from the germline J gene. This chain connects TRBV15 to TRBJ1-1, with 9 bases fitting TRBD1. The junction had 9 bases not matched to a gene; V was cut back by 1 base and J by 0 bases. Germline V lookup: CDR1 LNHNV, CDR2 YYDKDF (reference sequence). The CDR3 contains 18 residues. This chain's CDR3 is CATSRGRSRQGVNTEAFF. CDR3 bases read: TGTGCCACCAGCAGAGGGCGTTCTAGACAGGGGGTGAACACTGAA.

In this sample, this clone turned up many times. The read is 3 residues too short to cover the CDR3 end, so that end is filled in from the germline J gene. The chain recombines TRBV18 with TRBJ1-5, with a tentative D call TRBD1 (5 bases). The CDR3 has 16 residues. CDR1 KGHSH and CDR2 LQKENI come from the germline V gene. Trimming removed 1 base from V and 0 bases from J, with 10 bases in between. CDR3 in amino acids: CASSPRTGGSNQPQHF. CDR3 DNA (partial): TGTGCCAGCTCACCACGGACGGGGGGTAGCAATCAGCCC.

This clone was recorded at least ten times. With the read ending 3 residues before the CDR3 end, the germline J gene is used to fill in that end. The rearrangement links TRBV20-1 to TRBJ2-3; a possible D gene is TRBD1 (6 bases). V lost 5 bases and J lost 5, with 17 bases in between. This CDR3 region has 14 residues. Germline CDR1 is DFQATT and CDR2 is SNEGSKA (reference sequence). The CDR3 is CSADQTGLGDTQYF. The DNA read from the CDR3 is TGCAGTGCTGATCAGACAGGATTAGGAGATACG.

This clone was seen ten or more times. The read terminates 3 residues before the CDR3 end, so the remaining end is supplied by the germline J gene. The V gene is TRBV6-2 or TRBV6-3, the J gene TRBJ2-7, with D perhaps TRBD2 (6 bases). This CDR3 is built from 15 residues. V was clipped by 6 bases and J by 2 bases, with 17 bases between them. Germline CDR1 MNHEY, CDR2 SVGEGT. Partial CDR3 DNA: TGTGCCAGCAGCGAACTTGGCGGGGCAGCCTACGAG. The encoded protein is CASSELGGAAYE. The CDR3 as a whole reads CASSELGGAAYEQYF.

This clone is medium-sized by share. The CDR3 end falls 3 residues outside the read, so it is completed with the germline J gene. This chain connects TRBV5-5 to TRBJ1-2; D not resolved. This CDR3 contains 13 residues. Germline-derived CDR1 and CDR2 are SGHKS and YYEKEE (reference sequence). Trimming took off 4 bases at V and 2 bases at J, with 9 bases between the two ends. The CDR3 region is CASSPTINYGYTF. The sequenced CDR3 bases are TGTGCCAGCAGCCCCACTATCAACTATGGC.

On this clone itself: The read halts 3 residues ahead of the CDR3 end, with the missing end drawn from the germline J gene. This rearrangement joins TRBV7-2 to TRBJ2-4, with TRBD2 matching 8 bases. The CDR3 consists of 15 residues. The ends lost 3 bases at V and 1 base at J; junction bases unmatched: 2. Per germline, CDR1 SGHTA and CDR2 FQGNSA. The chain's CDR3 is CASSFGGAAKNIQYF. Partial CDR3 DNA: TGTGCCAGCAGCTTCGGGGGGGCGGCCAAAAACATT.

This clone has ten or more counts. The CDR3 end lies 3 residues beyond the end of the read and is filled in from the germline J gene. This chain uses TRBV30 with TRBJ2-7, with 13 bases lining up with TRBD2. CDR1 and CDR2 from the germline V gene are GTSNPN and SVGIG (reference sequence). The CDR3 runs to 13 residues. The ends lost 8 bases at V and 6 bases at J; junction bases unmatched: 7. CDR3 DNA, as far as it was read: TGTGCCGGGCGGACTAGCGGGAGTGGCGAG. It is translated as CAGRTSGSGE. In full, the CDR3 is CAGRTSGSGEQYF.

By frequency in the sample, this clone is medium-sized. The CDR3: CASSSTYYGYTF. The CDR3 bases that were read are TGTGCCAGCAGCTCTACGTACTATGGC. The chain employs TRBV7-2 and TRBJ1-2; no definite D call. The CDR3 goes on 3 residues after the read ends, and that part is filled in from the germline J gene. This CDR3 contains 12 residues. V shed 4 bases and J shed 3 bases, with 6 bases lying between them. Germline V gene data show CDR1 as SGHTA and CDR2 as FQGNSA. Based on the CDR3 plus reference TRBV7-2 and TRBJ1-2, the full variable domain is GAGVSQSPSNKVTEKGKDVELRCDPISGHTALYWYRQSLGQGLEFLIYFQGNSAPDKSGLPSDRFSAERTGGSVSTLTIQRTQQEDSAVYLCASSSTYYGYTFGSGTRLTVV.

This clone occurred many times. The CDR3 goes on 3 residues after the read ends, and that part is filled in from the germline J gene. This chain connects TRBV5-5 to TRBJ2-7; 12 bases match TRBD1. CDR1 and CDR2 from the germline V gene are SGHKS and YYEKEE (reference sequence). The V segment lost 4 bases and the J segment 3 bases; nucleotides outside the gene matches: 5. The CDR3 contains 15 residues. This CDR3 is CASSLGTGGNYEQYF. Partial CDR3 DNA: TGTGCCAGCAGCCTCGGGACAGGGGGCAACTACGAG. The full variable domain, its missing parts supplied by reference TRBV5-5 and TRBJ2-7, is DAGVTQSPTHLIKTRGQQVTLRCSPISGHKSVSWYQQVLGQGPQFIFQYYEKEERGRGNFPDRFSARQFPNYSSELNVNALLLGDSALYLCASSLGTGGNYEQYFGPGTRLTVT.

A word on this clone: Read sequence stops 3 residues before the CDR3 end, and the germline J gene provides the missing end. This sequence joins TRBV7-9 and TRBJ2-7; tentatively, D is TRBD1 (5 bases). Germline V gene sequence: CDR1 SEHNR, CDR2 FQNEAQ (reference sequence). The germline V and J ends were trimmed by 0 bases and 6 bases, with 12 bases remaining between them. This CDR3 has 14 residues. Incomplete CDR3 DNA: TGTGCCAGCAGCTTAGCATCGCAGGGCTCCGAG. This gives the protein CASSLASQGSE. The complete CDR3 reads CASSLASQGSEQYF. The whole variable domain, filled in from reference TRBV7-9 and TRBJ2-7, reads DTGVSQNPRHKITKRGQNVTFRCDPISEHNRLYWYRQTLGQGPEFLTYFQNEAQLEKSRLLSDRFSAERPKGSFSTLEIQRTEQGDSAMYLCASSLASQGSEQYFGPGTRLTVT.

This clone was detected many times. The read halts 3 residues ahead of the CDR3 end, with the missing end drawn from the germline J gene. This chain connects TRBV14 to TRBJ2-7, with D perhaps TRBD2 (5 bases). The CDR3 extends over 12 amino acids. Germline V gene sequence: CDR1 SGHDN, CDR2 FVKESK. The V gene lost 4 bases and the J gene lost 6 bases, with 10 bases spanning the gap. The DNA read from the CDR3 is TGTGCCAGCAGCCCTACTAGGATCGAG. Translated: CASSPTRIE. The full CDR3 protein is CASSPTRIEQYF.

The table lists this clone with many counts. The read ends 3 residues before the CDR3 terminus; that terminus is restored from the germline J gene. V usage is TRBV20-1 and J usage is TRBJ2-2; 8 bases match TRBD1. The germline gives CDR1 DFQATT, CDR2 SNEGSKA (reference sequence). CDR3 size: 12 residues. V gave up 6 bases and J gave up 9 bases; unmatched junction bases: 6. CDR3 amino acids: CSAPRTGRELFF. The CDR3 bases that were read are TGCAGTGCCCCCCGGACAGGGAGGGAG.

With respect to this clone: The DNA ends 3 residues before the CDR3 does, and the rest of the CDR3 is filled in from the germline J gene. This chain connects TRBV11-3 to TRBJ2-1; weak D call: TRBD1 (6 bases). CDR1 is SGHNT and CDR2 is YENEEA in the germline V gene. This CDR3 region has 15 residues. Trimming pared 6 bases from V and 4 bases from J, leaving 16 bases between. This chain's CDR3 is CASRQTGTPYNEQFF. The CDR3 bases that were read are TGTGCCAGCAGACAGACCGGGACACCATACAATGAG. Supplemented by reference TRBV11-3 and TRBJ2-1, the full variable domain reads EAGVVQSPRYKIIEKKQPVAFWCNPISGHNTLYWYLQNLGQGPELLIRYENEEAVDDSQLPKDRFSAERLKGVDSTLKIQPAELGDSAVYLCASRQTGTPYNEQFFGPGTRLTVL.

This clone was counted many times. The CDR3 end falls 3 residues outside the read, so it is completed with the germline J gene. This rearrangement joins TRBV20-1 to TRBJ2-1, with 7 nucleotides matching TRBD2. V trimming: 7 bases; J trimming: 0 bases; junction bases outside the gene matches: 6. CDR1 is DFQATT, CDR2 SNEGSKA, per germline (reference sequence). This CDR3 region has 14 residues. The CDR3 sequence is CSGSSGSSYNEQFF. CDR3 bases read: TGCAGTGGTTCTAGCGGTAGCTCCTACAATGAG.

This clone was detected ten times or more. Coverage ceases 3 residues before the CDR3 finishes, and the germline J gene fills in the end. V usage is TRBV28 and J usage is TRBJ2-5; possible D gene TRBD2, 6 bases. In germline, CDR1 is MDHEN, CDR2 SYDVKM. Trimming stripped 6 bases from V and 5 bases from J, with 10 bases between. This CDR3 comprises 12 residues. The covered CDR3 bases are TGTGCCAGCAGCTCAGGGACTGAGACC. Its protein is CASSSGTET. The entire CDR3 protein is CASSSGTETQYF.

A few counts support this clone. Read data end 3 residues before the CDR3 end; the end is taken from the germline J gene. This chain uses TRBV30 with TRBJ1-6; TRBD1 might be the D (5 bases). V dropped 4 bases and J dropped 11 bases, with 18 bases sitting between them. The V gene's germline CDR1 is GTSNPN and CDR2 SVGIG (reference sequence). The CDR3 is made up of 14 amino acids. The CDR3 is CAWTEGPPGAPLHF. The part of the CDR3 DNA that was read is TGTGCCTGGACCGAGGGACCCCCGGGGGCACCC.